Below are 21 T cell receptor beta chains sequenced from a single sample in a study of beta chain features in type 1 diabetes. Study-wide results and limits: Moderate yet significant TCRB CDR3 shortening was seen in Type 1 diabetes patients in all four CD4+ subsets.

The antigens of these receptors remain unknown. Every isolated RNA sample was fully reverse transcribed, so sequencing captured expressed TCRB transcripts. Assay: immunoSEQ multiplex PCR; the TCRdb copy retains only in-frame clones and omits some. The data contain some 640,000 clones, roughly an eighth of them singletons. The sequencing sample was made of naive CD4+ T cells from blood. These receptor sequences come from a man between 18 and 35 years old with type 1 diabetes.

In its sample, this clone was seen a few times. The CDR3 protein is CASKEASGGTDTQYF. The DNA for the CDR3 is TGTGCCAGCAAGGAGGCTAGCGGGGGCACAGATACGCAGTATTTT. The chain is built from TRBV2 and TRBJ2-3; 9 bases match TRBD2. V dropped 7 bases and J dropped 1; count of bases not matched to a gene: 6. Looked up from germline, CDR1 is SNHLY and CDR2 is FYNNEI. The CDR3 is 15 residues long.

This chain connects TRBV7-9 to TRBJ2-1; 8 bases agree with TRBD2. V dropped 2 bases and J dropped 8; count of bases not matched to a gene: 8. The germline V gene encodes CDR1 SEHNR and CDR2 FQNEAQ (reference sequence). The length of the CDR3 is 15 residues. CDR3 in amino acids: CASSLSLAGGDEQFF. CDR3 nucleotides: TGTGCCAGCAGCTTATCTCTAGCGGGCGGGGATGAGCAGTTCTTC.

This clone has a handful of counts. J is TRBJ1-5 and V is TRBV5-1, with a possible D match to TRBD1 (5 bases). The V gene's germline CDR1 is SGHRS and CDR2 YFSETQ. The CDR3 runs to 13 residues. Trimming took off 4 bases at V and 9 bases at J, with 14 bases between the two ends. The DNA of the CDR3 is TGCGCCAGCAGCCCGGGAGGGGATGGGCCCCAGCATTTT. The encoded protein is CASSPGGDGPQHF.

This clone has a handful of counts. The chain combines TRBV28 with TRBJ2-7, with 12 bases matching TRBD2. The germline V gene encodes CDR1 MDHEN and CDR2 SYDVKM. The CDR3 length is 16 residues. The ends lost 2 bases at V and 4 bases at J; junction bases unmatched: 6. The CDR3 coding sequence is TGTGCCAGCAGTTTAACGCTAGCGGGAGGGATGTACGAGCAGTACTTC. Encoded protein: CASSLTLAGGMYEQYF.

The gene calls are TRBV6-5 and TRBJ1-4; 7 bases are a match to TRBD1. Germline CDR1 is MNHEY and CDR2 is SVGAGI. With 7 bases clipped from V and 8 bases from J, the junction kept 7 bases outside the gene matches. This CDR3 spans 13 amino acids. The CDR3 sequence: CASTDGDREKLFF. The CDR3 bases are TGTGCCAGCACCGACGGGGACAGAGAAAAACTGTTTTTT.

For the CDR3, the DNA is TGTGCCAGCAGCACGACAGGCCTCAATCAGCCCCAGCATTTT. It is translated as CASSTTGLNQPQHF. This chain links TRBV7-9 with TRBJ1-5; weak D call: TRBD1 (6 bases). Per the germline V gene, CDR1 is SEHNR and CDR2 is FQNEAQ (reference sequence). V lost 5 bases to trimming and J lost 3 bases, with 11 bases between them. The CDR3 contains 14 residues.

This clone turned up a few times. Other nucleotide sequences in the sample specify the same CDR3. DNA for the CDR3: TGTGCCAGCAGCTTAGGCGGACTAGCGGGGACAGATACGCAGTATTTT. Protein product: CASSLGGLAGTDTQYF. The chain recombines TRBV7-2 with TRBJ2-3; 12 positions agree with TRBD2. Germline V gene data show CDR1 as SGHTA and CDR2 as FQGNSA. This CDR3 is built from 16 residues. The V and J ends lost 1 base and 3 bases, in that order; junction bases with no gene match: 2. The full variable domain, rest sourced from reference TRBV7-2 and TRBJ2-3, is GAGVSQSPSNKVTEKGKDVELRCDPISGHTALYWYRQSLGQGLEFLIYFQGNSAPDKSGLPSDRFSAERTGGSVSTLTIQRTQQEDSAVYLCASSLGGLAGTDTQYFGPGTRLTVL.

This rearrangement joins TRBV29-1 to TRBJ1-1, with TRBD1 as a possible D gene (6 bases). The germline V gene encodes CDR1 SQVTM and CDR2 ANQGSEA. The CDR3 is 12 amino acids. V was cut by 7 bases and J by 2 bases, with 11 bases left in between. This CDR3 reads CSASTGNTEAFF. The CDR3 coding sequence is TGCAGCGCCTCGACAGGTAACACTGAAGCTTTCTTT.

This clone was detected only a few times. The chain couples TRBV14 to TRBJ1-2, with no clear D. This CDR3 has 13 amino acids. The germline V gene has CDR1 SGHDN and CDR2 FVKESK. Trimming stripped 0 bases from V and 7 bases from J, with 9 bases between. In DNA form, the CDR3 reads TGTGCCAGCAGCCAAGAGGGAAGGATTGGCTACACCTTC. Its protein product is CASSQEGRIGYTF. Complete variable domain (other parts from reference TRBV14 and TRBJ1-2): EAGVTQFPSHSVIEKGQTVTLRCDPISGHDNLYWYRRVMGKEIKFLLHFVKESKQDESGMPNNRFLAERTGGTYSTLKVQPAELEDSGVYFCASSQEGRIGYTFGSGTRLTVV.

This chain links TRBV13 with TRBJ1-2; 12 nucleotides align to TRBD1. Trimming took 5 bases from V and 6 from J; bases not matched to a gene: 13. The CDR3 sequence is 17 residues long. CDR1 and CDR2 (germline): PRHDT, FYEKMQ (reference sequence). The CDR3 DNA reads as TGTGCCAGCAGCCCTCCCGGGACAGGGGGCGTCAGGAATGGCTACACCTTC. Amino acids: CASSPPGTGGVRNGYTF.

As to this clone: The identical CDR3 is also encoded by other nucleotide sequences in the sample. The chain recombines TRBV6-5 with TRBJ2-7; 7 bases align to TRBD1. There are 15 residues in the CDR3. J was trimmed by 2 bases and V by 0 bases; bases with no gene match: 4. From germline, CDR1 is MNHEY and CDR2 SVGAGI. CDR3 protein: CASSYSRQGAYEQYF. In DNA form, the CDR3 reads TGTGCCAGCAGTTACTCCCGACAGGGCGCCTACGAGCAGTACTTC.

The chain carries TRBV6-1 and TRBJ1-4; D might be TRBD1 (5 bases). The CDR3 consists of 15 residues. V was trimmed by 7 bases and J by 0 bases, leaving 12 bases between them. Germline values: CDR1 MNHNS, CDR2 SASEGT. The CDR3 loop reads CASIPTATTNEKLFF. The CDR3 bases are TGTGCCAGCATTCCGACAGCCACAACTAATGAAAAACTGTTTTTT.

The chain joins TRBV4-3 to TRBJ2-2; D is undetermined. The CDR3 runs 15 residues. The V and J ends lost 1 base and 6 bases respectively, with 12 bases between them. The germline gives CDR1 LGHNA, CDR2 YSLEER. CDR3: CASSQAILGPGELFF. The CDR3 DNA reads as TGCGCCAGCAGCCAAGCCATCCTAGGCCCCGGGGAGCTGTTTTTT.

This clone was detected only a few times. V and J are TRBV7-2 and TRBJ2-4; 12 bases fit TRBD2. The CDR3 has 16 residues. Germline V gene data show CDR1 as SGHTA and CDR2 as FQGNSA. V shed 4 bases and J 9 bases; nucleotides not matched to a gene: 10. For the CDR3, the DNA is TGTGCCAGCAGCTCCGAGACTAGCGGGAGCCGCGGCATTCAGTACTTC. It translates to CASSSETSGSRGIQYF.

The chain is built from TRBV7-9 and TRBJ2-7, with D possibly matching TRBD2 (5 bases). Germline lookup yields CDR1 SEHNR and CDR2 FQNEAQ (reference sequence). V lost 5 bases to trimming and J lost 4 bases, with 12 bases between them. The CDR3 covers 13 residues. DNA for the CDR3: TGTGCCAGCAGCCGGGCCGGCGGGTACGAGCAGTACTTC. Its protein product is CASSRAGGYEQYF.

This clone showed up just a few times. V usage is TRBV5-1 and J usage is TRBJ2-2; possibly TRBD1 for D (5 bases). Germline V gene sequence: CDR1 SGHRS, CDR2 YFSETQ. V lost 0 bases, J lost 3 bases, and 9 bases lay in between. The length of the CDR3 is 15 residues. CDR3 sequence (DNA): TGCGCCAGCAGCTTGGTGTTAGGGGACACCGGGGAGCTGTTTTTT. Its translation is CASSLVLGDTGELFF.

This chain links TRBV6-5 with TRBJ1-3, with a weak D call TRBD1 (6 bases). Per the germline V gene, CDR1 is MNHEY and CDR2 is SVGAGI. The V end lost 10 bases, the J end lost 4 bases, and 17 bases lay between the germline ends. The CDR3 length is 14 residues. This chain's CDR3 is CATYLQGSGNTIYF. The CDR3 DNA reads as TGTGCCACCTATCTACAGGGATCAGGAAACACCATATATTTT.

This chain uses TRBV7-2 with TRBJ2-7; 8 positions match TRBD1. The V gene's germline CDR1 is SGHTA and CDR2 FQGNSA. The CDR3 sequence is 15 residues long. Losses at the gene ends were 5 bases for V and 2 bases for J; bases not matched to a gene: 8. DNA of the CDR3: TGTGCCAGCAGCCGCCGCGACAGGGGACCCTACGAGCAGTACTTC. Translated: CASSRRDRGPYEQYF. The full variable domain, with the rest looked up from reference TRBV7-2 and TRBJ2-7, is GAGVSQSPSNKVTEKGKDVELRCDPISGHTALYWYRQSLGQGLEFLIYFQGNSAPDKSGLPSDRFSAERTGGSVSTLTIQRTQQEDSAVYLCASSRRDRGPYEQYFGPGTRLTVT.

This chain uses TRBV18 with TRBJ2-5; a possible D gene is TRBD1 (6 bases). The CDR3 is 16 amino acids. V shed 3 bases and J shed 2 bases, with 16 bases lying between them. CDR1 and CDR2 from the germline V gene are KGHSH and LQKENI. The CDR3 sequence: CASSPGVLGTQETQYF. DNA of the CDR3: TGTGCCAGCTCACCTGGCGTCCTAGGGACACAAGAGACCCAGTACTTC. Filled out from reference TRBV18 and TRBJ2-5, the complete variable domain reads NAGVMQNPRHLVRRRGQEARLRCSPMKGHSHVYWYRQLPEEGLKFMVYLQKENIIDESGMPKERFSAEFPKEGPSILRIQQVVRGDSAAYFCASSPGVLGTQETQYFGPGTRLLVL.

The genes are TRBV28 and TRBJ2-3; TRBD1 matches 10 bases. V lost 5 bases, J lost 10 bases, and 12 bases stayed unmatched. CDR3 length: 15 residues. Germline V gene data show CDR1 as MDHEN and CDR2 as SYDVKM. The CDR3 is CASSPPGTGARAQYF. CDR3 DNA: TGTGCCAGCAGTCCCCCCGGGACAGGGGCACGGGCGCAGTATTTT.

V and J are TRBV28 and TRBJ2-7; D may be TRBD1 (7 bases). The CDR3 totals 16 residues. CDR1 is MDHEN and CDR2 is SYDVKM in the germline V gene. Trimming pared 7 bases from V and 4 bases from J, leaving 23 bases between. The DNA for the CDR3 is TGTGCCAGCACCACCGGCGGGGTACAGGGGTCGTACGAGCAGTACTTC. Amino acids: CASTTGGVQGSYEQYF.